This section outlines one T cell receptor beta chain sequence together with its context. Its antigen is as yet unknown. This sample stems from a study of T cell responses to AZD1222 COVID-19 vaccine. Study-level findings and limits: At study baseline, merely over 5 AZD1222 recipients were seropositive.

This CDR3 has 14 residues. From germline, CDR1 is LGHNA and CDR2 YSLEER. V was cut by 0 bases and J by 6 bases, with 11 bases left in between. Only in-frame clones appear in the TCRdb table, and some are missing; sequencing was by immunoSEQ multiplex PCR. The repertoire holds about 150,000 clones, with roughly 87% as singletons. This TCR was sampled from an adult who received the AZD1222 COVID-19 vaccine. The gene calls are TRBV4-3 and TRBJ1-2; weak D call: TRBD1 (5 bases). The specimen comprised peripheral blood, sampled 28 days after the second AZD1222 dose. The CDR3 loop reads CASSQDKGTHGYTF. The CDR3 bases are TGCGCCAGCAGCCAAGATAAAGGGACCCATGGCTACACCTTC.